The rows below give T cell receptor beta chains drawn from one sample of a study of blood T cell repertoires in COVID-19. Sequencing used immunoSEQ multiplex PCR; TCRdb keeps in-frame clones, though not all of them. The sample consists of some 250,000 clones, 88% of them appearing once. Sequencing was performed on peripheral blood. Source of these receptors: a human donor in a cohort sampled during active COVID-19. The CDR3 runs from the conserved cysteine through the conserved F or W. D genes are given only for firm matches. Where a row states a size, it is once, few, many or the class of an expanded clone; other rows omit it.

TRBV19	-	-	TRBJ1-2	TGTGCCAGTAGTATAGGGGGCCCCGGGCTTGGCTACACCTTC	CASSIGGPGLGYTF
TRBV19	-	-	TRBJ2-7	TGTGCCAGTAGTATATTTGGGACAAAGCCCCACGAGCAGTACTTC	CASSIFGTKPHEQYF
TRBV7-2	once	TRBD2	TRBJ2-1	TGTGCCAGCAGCTTTAGGGGTGGGGTAGCGGGCATTGAGCAGTTCTTC	CASSFRGGVAGIEQFF
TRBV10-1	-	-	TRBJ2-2	TGCGCCAGCAGTGGATCGACAGCGAACACCGGGGAGCTGTTTTTT	CASSGSTANTGELFF
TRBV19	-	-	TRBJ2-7	TGTGCCAGTAGTCCTCGACACGCCTACGAGCAGTACTTC	CASSPRHAYEQYF
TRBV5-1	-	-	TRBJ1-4	TGCGCCAGCAGCTACCGGGGGTTAGAAAAACTGTTTTTT	CASSYRGLEKLFF
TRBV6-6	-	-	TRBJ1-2	TGTGCCAGCAGCCCGATAGGACAGAGGGCATATGGCTACACCTTC	CASSPIGQRAYGYTF
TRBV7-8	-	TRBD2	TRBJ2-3	TGTGCCAGCAGCTTACCACCCGGGACTAGCGTGGCAGATACGCAGTATTTT	CASSLPPGTSVADTQYF
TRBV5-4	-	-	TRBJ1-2	TGTGCCAGCTCCCTTAGCCCGAACTATGGCTACACCTTC	CASSLSPNYGYTF
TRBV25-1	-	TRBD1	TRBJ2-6	TGTGCCAGCAGTGATTCGAGGGGGCAGGGGGCTGGGGCCAACGTCCTGACTTTC	CASSDSRGQGAGANVLTF
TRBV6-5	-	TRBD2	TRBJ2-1	TGTGCCACCCTAAGGGCGGGGGGTACCAATGAGCAGTTCTTC	CATLRAGGTNEQFF
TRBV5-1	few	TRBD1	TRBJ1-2	TGCGCCAGCAGCTTATGGACAGGGAACTATGGCTACACCTTC	CASSLWTGNYGYTF
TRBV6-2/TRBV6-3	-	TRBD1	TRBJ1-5	TGTGCCAGCAGTGCCCGGGACAGTGGGGCTCGGCAGCCCCAGCATTTT	CASSARDSGARQPQHF
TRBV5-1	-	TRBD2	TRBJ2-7	TGCGCCAGCAGTCCGCTTGGGACTAGCGGGGGGGCCTACGAGCAGTACTTC	CASSPLGTSGGAYEQYF
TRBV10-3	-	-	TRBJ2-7	TGTGCCCACGGTGCAGCGGAGTCCTACGAGCAGTACTTC	CAHGAAESYEQYF
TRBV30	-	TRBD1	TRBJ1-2	TGTGCCTGGTCGACAGGGCTCTATGGCTACACCTTC	CAWSTGLYGYTF
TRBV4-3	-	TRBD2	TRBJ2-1	TGCGCCAGCAGCCTAATAGCGGGGCGCGAGCAGTTCTTC	CASSLIAGREQFF
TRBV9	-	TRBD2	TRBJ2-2	TGTGCCAGCAGCGGACCACTAGCGGGAGGGCCGGACGGGGAGCTGTTTTTT	CASSGPLAGGPDGELFF
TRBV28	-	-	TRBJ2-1	TGTGCCAGCAGTTTATGGCCGGGAGCGGGCTACAATGAGCAGTTCTTC	CASSLWPGAGYNEQFF
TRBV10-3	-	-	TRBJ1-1	TGTGCCATCAGTGAAGGAGACAGCATGAACACTGAAGCTTTCTTT	CAISEGDSMNTEAFF
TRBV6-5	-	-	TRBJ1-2	TGTGCCAGCAGCTACACAGGCCTCTATGGCTACACCTTC	CASSYTGLYGYTF
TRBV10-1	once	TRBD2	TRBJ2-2	TGCGCCAGCATGAGTAGCGGGGGGCCCGGGGAGCTGTTTTTT	CASMSSGGPGELFF
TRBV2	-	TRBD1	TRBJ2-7	TGTGCCAGCTCGACAGGGGCTGGCGAGCAGTACTTC	CASSTGAGEQYF
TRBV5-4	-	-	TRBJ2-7	TGTGCCAGCAGCTTTGCTGGACAGATCTATTACGAGCAGTACTTC	CASSFAGQIYYEQYF
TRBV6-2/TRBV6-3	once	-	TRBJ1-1	TGTGCCAGCAGTTACTTGGTGCGCGTGATGAACACTGAAGCTTTCTTT	CASSYLVRVMNTEAFF
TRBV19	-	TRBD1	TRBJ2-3	TGTGCCAGTACCGACAGGGCAGGTACTAGCACAGATACGCAGTATTTT	CASTDRAGTSTDTQYF
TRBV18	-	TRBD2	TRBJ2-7	TGTGCCAGCTCACCCCCGAGACTAGCGGGACCCCACGAGCAGTACTTC	CASSPPRLAGPHEQYF
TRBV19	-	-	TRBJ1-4	TGTGCCAGTAACTTGGGACTGCGGAATGAAAAACTGTTTTTT	CASNLGLRNEKLFF
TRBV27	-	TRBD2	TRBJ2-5	TGTGCCAGCAGTCCTAGCGGGAGGACACAAGAGACCCAGTACTTC	CASSPSGRTQETQYF
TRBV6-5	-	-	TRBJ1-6	TGTGCCAGCACGGGCGGGTCCTATAATTCACCCCTCCACTTT	CASTGGSYNSPLHF
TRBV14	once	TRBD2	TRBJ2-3	TGTGCCAGCAGCCAGCTAGCGGGAGGGAACACAGATACGCAGTATTTT	CASSQLAGGNTDTQYF
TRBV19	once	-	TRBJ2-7	TGTGCCAGTAGTATTATAGGGGGCGAGCAGTACTTC	CASSIIGGEQYF
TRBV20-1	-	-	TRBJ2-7	TGCAGTGCTAGTCCATTCTCCTACGAGCAGTACTTC	CSASPFSYEQYF
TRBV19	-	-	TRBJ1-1	TGTGCCAGTACCCCTCATGGCAGGACACTGAACACTGAAGCTTTCTTT	CASTPHGRTLNTEAFF
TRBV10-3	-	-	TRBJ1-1	TGTGCCATCAGTGAGTCGCCGGGGGATCCCATGAACACTGAAGCTTTCTTT	CAISESPGDPMNTEAFF
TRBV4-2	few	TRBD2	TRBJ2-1	TGTGCCAGCAGCCAAGTAGGGCGGGAGGGCCCCGGCGATGAGCAGTTCTTC	CASSQVGREGPGDEQFF
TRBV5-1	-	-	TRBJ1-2	TGCGCCAGCAGCCTCCTTCAGGGGCGAGCTAACTATGGCTACACCTTC	CASSLLQGRANYGYTF
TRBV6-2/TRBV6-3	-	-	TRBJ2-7	TGTGCCAGCAGTTTTCTAGCCGGGAACTACGAGCAGTACTTC	CASSFLAGNYEQYF
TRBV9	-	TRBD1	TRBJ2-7	TGTGCCAGCAGCGTAGAAGGGACAGGGGACCCCTACGAGCAGTACTTC	CASSVEGTGDPYEQYF
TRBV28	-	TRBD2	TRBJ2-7	TGTGCCAGCAGTTCTCTCGGACTAGCGGAACCTTACGAGCAGTACTTC	CASSSLGLAEPYEQYF
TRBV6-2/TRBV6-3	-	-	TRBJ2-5	TGTGCCAGCAGTTACAGCCATTGGACAGATACGATTGATGGGACCCAGTACTTC	CASSYSHWTDTIDGTQYF
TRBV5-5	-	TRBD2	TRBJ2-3	TGTGCCAGCAGCTTGGAAGCGGGAGGGCGGTTGAATAGTGGTACGCAGTATTTT	CASSLEAGGRLNSGTQYF
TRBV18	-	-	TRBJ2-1	TGTGCCAGCTCACCACCTGGGACATCCAGGGCCAATGAGCAGTTCTTC	CASSPPGTSRANEQFF
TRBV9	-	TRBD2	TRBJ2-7	TGTGCCAGCAGCGTAGAGCAACTAGCGGGTTACGAGCAGTACTTC	CASSVEQLAGYEQYF
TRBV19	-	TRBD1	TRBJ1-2	TGTGCCAGTAGACAGGACAGGGCCGGCGGCTACACCTTC	CASRQDRAGGYTF
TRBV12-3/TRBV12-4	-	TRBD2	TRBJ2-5	TGTGCCAGCAGTAGACTAGCGGGAGAGGGGTACTTC	CASSRLAGEGYF
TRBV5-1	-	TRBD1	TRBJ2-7	TGCGCCAGCAGCTTGGGCCGGGACAGGGTTTCCTACGAGCAGTACTTC	CASSLGRDRVSYEQYF
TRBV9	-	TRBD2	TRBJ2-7	TGTGCCAGCAGCGAAAGCGGGGGTTTCTACGAGCAGTACTTC	CASSESGGFYEQYF
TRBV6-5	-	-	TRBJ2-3	TGTGCCAGCAGAATAGGTAGCTCAGATACGCAGTATTTT	CASRIGSSDTQYF
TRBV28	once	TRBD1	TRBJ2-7	TGTGCCAGCAGTGGGACAGGGCCCTACGAGCAGTACTTC	CASSGTGPYEQYF
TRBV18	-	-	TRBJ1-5	TGTGCCAGCTCAACGGGGTTCAATCAGCCCCAGCATTTT	CASSTGFNQPQHF
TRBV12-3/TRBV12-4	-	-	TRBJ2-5	TGTGCCAGCAGTTTCCGCGGGTCGGAGACCCAGTACTTC	CASSFRGSETQYF
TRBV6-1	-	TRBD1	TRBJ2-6	TGTGCCAGCAGTGAATTTAAGGGACAGGGGGCGTTTGGGGCCAACGTCCTGACTTTC	CASSEFKGQGAFGANVLTF
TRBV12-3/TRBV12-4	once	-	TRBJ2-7	TGTGCCAGCAGGATAGCCAGGACAGAGCAGTACTTC	CASRIARTEQYF